This note documents a single TCR beta chain sequence. The same CDR3 arises from other DNA sequences in this sample as well. Sequencing used immunoSEQ multiplex PCR; TCRdb keeps in-frame clones, though not all of them. The table includes approximately 2.4 million clones, approximately 95% detected once. This entry is derived from a study of shared clonotypes between healthy human individuals. V was cut by 2 bases and J by 1 base, with 9 bases left in between. This CDR3 comprises 14 residues. Germline CDR1 SGDLS, CDR2 YYNGEE. Sequenced input: naive CD4+ T cells sorted from blood. Subset indicated: CD45RA+ positively selected. This chain uses TRBV9 with TRBJ1-1; D not certain. The receptor's source is a man aged 18 to 35 in good health. CDR3 region: CASSVAGGNTEAFF. CDR3 DNA: TGTGCCAGCAGCGTCGCTGGAGGGAACACTGAAGCTTTCTTT.